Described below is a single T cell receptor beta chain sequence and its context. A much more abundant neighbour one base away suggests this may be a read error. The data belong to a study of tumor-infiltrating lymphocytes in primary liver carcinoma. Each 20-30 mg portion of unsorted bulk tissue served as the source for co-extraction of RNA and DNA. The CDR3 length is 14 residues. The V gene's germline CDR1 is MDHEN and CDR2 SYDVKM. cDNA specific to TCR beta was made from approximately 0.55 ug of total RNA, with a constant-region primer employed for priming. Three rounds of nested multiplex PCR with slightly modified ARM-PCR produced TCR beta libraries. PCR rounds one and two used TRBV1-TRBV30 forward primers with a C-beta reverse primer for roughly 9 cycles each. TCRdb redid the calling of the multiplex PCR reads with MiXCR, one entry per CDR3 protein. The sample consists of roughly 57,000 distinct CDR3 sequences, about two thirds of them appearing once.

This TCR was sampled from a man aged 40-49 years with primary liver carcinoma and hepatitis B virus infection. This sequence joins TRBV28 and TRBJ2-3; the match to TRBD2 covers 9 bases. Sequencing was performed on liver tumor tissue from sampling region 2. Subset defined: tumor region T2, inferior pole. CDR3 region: CASGFLAGTDTQYF. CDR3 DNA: TGTGCCAGCGGTTTCCTAGCGGGGACAGATACGCAGTATTTT.